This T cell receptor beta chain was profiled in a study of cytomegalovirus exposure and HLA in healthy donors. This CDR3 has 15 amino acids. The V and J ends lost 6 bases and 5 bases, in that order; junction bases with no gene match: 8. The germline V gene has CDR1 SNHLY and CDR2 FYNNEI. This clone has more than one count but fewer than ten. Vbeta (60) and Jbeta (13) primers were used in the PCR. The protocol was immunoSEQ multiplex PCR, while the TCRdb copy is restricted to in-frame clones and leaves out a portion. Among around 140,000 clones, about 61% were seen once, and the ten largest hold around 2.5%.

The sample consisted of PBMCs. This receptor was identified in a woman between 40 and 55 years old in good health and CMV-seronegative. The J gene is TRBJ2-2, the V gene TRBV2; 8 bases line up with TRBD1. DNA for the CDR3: TGTGCCAGCAGCCGAGACAGGGGTGAGACCGGGGAGCTGTTTTTT. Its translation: CASSRDRGETGELFF.